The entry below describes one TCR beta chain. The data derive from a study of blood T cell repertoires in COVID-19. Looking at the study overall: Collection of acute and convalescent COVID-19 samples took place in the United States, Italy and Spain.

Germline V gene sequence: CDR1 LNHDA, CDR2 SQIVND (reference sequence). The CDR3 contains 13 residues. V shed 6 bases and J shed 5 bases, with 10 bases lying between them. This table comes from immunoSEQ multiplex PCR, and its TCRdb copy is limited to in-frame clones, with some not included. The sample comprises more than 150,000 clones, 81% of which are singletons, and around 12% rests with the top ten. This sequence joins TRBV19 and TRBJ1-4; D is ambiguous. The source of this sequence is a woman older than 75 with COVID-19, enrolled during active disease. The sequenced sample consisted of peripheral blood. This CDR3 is CASSWVGNEKLFF. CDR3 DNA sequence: TGTGCCAGTAGCTGGGTCGGGAATGAAAAACTGTTTTTT.